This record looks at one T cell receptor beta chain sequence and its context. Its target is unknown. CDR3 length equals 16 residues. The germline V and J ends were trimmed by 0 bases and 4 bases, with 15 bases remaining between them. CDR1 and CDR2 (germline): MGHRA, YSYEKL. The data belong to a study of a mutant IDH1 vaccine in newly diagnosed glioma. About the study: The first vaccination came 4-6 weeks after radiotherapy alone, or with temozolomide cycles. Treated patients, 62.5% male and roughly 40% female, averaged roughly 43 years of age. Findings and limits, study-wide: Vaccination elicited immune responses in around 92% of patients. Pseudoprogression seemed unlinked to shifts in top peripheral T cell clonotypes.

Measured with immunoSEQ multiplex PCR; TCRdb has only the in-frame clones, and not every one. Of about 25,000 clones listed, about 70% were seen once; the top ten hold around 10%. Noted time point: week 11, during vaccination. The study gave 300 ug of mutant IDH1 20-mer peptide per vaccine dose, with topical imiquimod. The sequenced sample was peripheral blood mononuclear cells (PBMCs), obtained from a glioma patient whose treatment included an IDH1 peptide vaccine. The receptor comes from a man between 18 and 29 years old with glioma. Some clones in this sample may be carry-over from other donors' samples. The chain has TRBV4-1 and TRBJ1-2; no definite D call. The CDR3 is CASSQDRGGTGYGYTF. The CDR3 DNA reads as TGCGCCAGCAGCCAAGATCGGGGTGGCACTGGCTATGGCTACACCTTC.